This TCR beta chain appears in the sequencing data of a study of technical replicates of blood from a few donors. Libraries were prepared by immunoSEQ multiplex PCR; TCRdb keeps only in-frame clonotypes and omits some of them. The sample has roughly 80,000 clones, around 89% seen once. Trimming pared 3 bases from V and 3 bases from J, leaving 6 bases between. The CDR3 is 12 residues long. CDR1 is MNHNS and CDR2 is SASEGT in the germline V gene. Source material: T cells isolated from PBMCs. This chain connects TRBV6-1 to TRBJ2-7; D not resolved. This TCR derives from a human donor in good health. CDR3 sequence reads: CASSDVNYEQYF. For the CDR3, the DNA is TGTGCCAGCAGTGATGTCAACTACGAGCAGTACTTC.